The clone carrying this T cell receptor (beta chain) has just a few counts. These data come from a study of blood T cell repertoires in COVID-19. In the study overall: Specimens from acute and convalescent COVID-19 originated in the United States, Italy and Spain.

Original methodology: Amplification of reference gene primers was used by the study to estimate nucleated cell counts. Data came from immunoSEQ multiplex PCR; TCRdb stores just in-frame clones and leaves some out. V and J calls and clone size are copied from that table; D and trimming were computed from the DNA. Of 180,000 or so clones listed, around four fifths are singletons. The CDR3 spans 13 residues. Trimming cost V 5 bases and J 11 bases; bases outside gene matches: 5. CDR1 SGHTA and CDR2 FQGTGA come from the germline V gene. This TCR was recovered from a woman aged 55-75 years who had recovered from COVID-19. J is TRBJ2-1 and V is TRBV7-3, with 11 positions matching TRBD2. Input material: PBMCs or T cells enriched from blood (not recorded which). Written as DNA, the CDR3 is TGTGCCAGCAGCCCGGGACTAGCGGAGCAGCAGTTCTTC. Encoded protein: CASSPGLAEQQFF.